The source of this T cell receptor beta chain is a study of blood T cell repertoires in COVID-19. The V gene end was trimmed by 3 bases and the J gene end by 1 base; junction bases not matched to a gene: 1. The CDR3 spans 15 residues. The germline gives CDR1 KGHSH, CDR2 LQKENI. Generated by immunoSEQ multiplex PCR, the TCRdb table keeps only in-frame clones and is missing some. Counted here are roughly 300,000 clones, 80% to 90% occurring once; the ten biggest clones make up roughly 4%. The sequenced sample consisted of PBMCs or T cells enriched from blood (not recorded which). This rearrangement joins TRBV18 to TRBJ1-5; TRBD1 matches at 9 bases. The TCR originated in a woman in her thirties or forties with acute COVID-19. CDR3 protein: CASSPGTGSNQPQHF. The CDR3 DNA sequence: TGTGCCAGCTCACCCGGGACAGGGAGCAATCAGCCCCAGCATTTT. Variable domain in full (rest from reference TRBV18 and TRBJ1-5): NAGVMQNPRHLVRRRGQEARLRCSPMKGHSHVYWYRQLPEEGLKFMVYLQKENIIDESGMPKERFSAEFPKEGPSILRIQQVVRGDSAAYFCASSPGTGSNQPQHFGDGTRLSIL.